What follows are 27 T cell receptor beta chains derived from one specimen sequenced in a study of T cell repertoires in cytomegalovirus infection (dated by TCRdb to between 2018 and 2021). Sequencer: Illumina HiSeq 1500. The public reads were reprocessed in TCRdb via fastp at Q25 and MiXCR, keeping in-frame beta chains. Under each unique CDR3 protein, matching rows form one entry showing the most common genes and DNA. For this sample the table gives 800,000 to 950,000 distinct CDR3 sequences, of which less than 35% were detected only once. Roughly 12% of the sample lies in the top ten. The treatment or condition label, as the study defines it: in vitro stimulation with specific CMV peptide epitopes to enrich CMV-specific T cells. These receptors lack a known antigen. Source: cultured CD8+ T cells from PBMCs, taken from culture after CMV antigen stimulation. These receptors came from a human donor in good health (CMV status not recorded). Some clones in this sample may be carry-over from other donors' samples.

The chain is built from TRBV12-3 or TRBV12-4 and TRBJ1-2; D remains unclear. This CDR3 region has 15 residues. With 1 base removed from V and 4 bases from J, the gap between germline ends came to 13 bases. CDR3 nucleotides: TGTGCCAGCAGTTTAGTTGGAGCGGGAGGCTATGGCTACACCTTC. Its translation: CASSLVGAGGYGYTF.

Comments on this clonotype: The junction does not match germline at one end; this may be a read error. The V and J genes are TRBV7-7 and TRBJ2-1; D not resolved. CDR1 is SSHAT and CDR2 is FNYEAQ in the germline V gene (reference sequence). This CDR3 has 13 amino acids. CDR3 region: CASSLAQNNEQFF. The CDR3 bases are TGTGCTAGCAGCTTAGCACAGAATAATGAGCAGTTCTTC.

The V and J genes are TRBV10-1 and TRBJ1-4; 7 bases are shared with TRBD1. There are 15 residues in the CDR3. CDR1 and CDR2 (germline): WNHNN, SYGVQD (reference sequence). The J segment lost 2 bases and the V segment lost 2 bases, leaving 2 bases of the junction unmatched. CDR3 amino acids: CASSEARGTNEKLFF. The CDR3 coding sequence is TGCGCCAGCAGTGAGGCCAGGGGGACTAATGAAAAACTGTTTTTT.

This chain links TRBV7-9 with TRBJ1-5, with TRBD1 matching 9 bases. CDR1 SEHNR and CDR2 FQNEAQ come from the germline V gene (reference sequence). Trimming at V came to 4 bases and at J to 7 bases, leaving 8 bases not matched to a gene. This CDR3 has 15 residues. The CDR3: CASSSGDRDGQPQHF. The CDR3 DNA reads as TGTGCCAGCAGCTCCGGGGACAGGGACGGCCAGCCCCAGCATTTT.

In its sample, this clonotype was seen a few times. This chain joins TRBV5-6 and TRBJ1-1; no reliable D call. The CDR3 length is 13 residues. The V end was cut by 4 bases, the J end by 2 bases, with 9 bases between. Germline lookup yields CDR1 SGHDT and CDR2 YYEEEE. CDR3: CASSLTFNTEAFF. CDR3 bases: TGTGCCAGCAGCCTGACATTCAACACTGAAGCTTTCTTT.

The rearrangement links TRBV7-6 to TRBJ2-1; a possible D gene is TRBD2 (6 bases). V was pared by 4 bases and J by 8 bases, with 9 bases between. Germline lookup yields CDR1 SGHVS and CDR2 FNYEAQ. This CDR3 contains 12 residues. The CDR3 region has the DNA TGTGCCAGCAGCTCATTAGCGGATGAGCAGTTCTTC. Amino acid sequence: CASSSLADEQFF. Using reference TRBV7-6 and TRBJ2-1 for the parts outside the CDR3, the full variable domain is GAGVSQSPRYKVTKRGQDVALRCDPISGHVSLYWYRQALGQGPEFLTYFNYEAQQDKSGLPNDRFSAERPEGSISTLTIQRTEQRDSAMYRCASSSLADEQFFGPGTRLTVL.

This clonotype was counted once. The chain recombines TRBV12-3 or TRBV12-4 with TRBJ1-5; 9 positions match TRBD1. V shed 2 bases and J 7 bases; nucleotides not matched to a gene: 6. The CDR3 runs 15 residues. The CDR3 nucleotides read TGTGCCAGCAGTTTAAGGACAGGGGTAGGGCAGCCCCAGCATTTT. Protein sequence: CASSLRTGVGQPQHF.

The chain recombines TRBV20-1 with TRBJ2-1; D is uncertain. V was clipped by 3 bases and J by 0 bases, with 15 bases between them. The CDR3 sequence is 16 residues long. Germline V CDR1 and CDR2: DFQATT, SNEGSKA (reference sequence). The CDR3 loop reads CSASGTIFTSYNEQFF. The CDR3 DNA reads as TGCAGTGCTAGCGGAACTATCTTCACCTCCTACAATGAGCAGTTCTTC.

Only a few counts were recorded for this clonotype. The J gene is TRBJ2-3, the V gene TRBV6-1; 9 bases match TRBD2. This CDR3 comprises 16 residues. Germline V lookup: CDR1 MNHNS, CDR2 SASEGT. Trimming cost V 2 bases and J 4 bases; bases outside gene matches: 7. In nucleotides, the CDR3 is TGTGCCAGCAGTGAAAGGGGGACTAGCCTCCCAGATACGCAGTATTTT. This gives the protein CASSERGTSLPDTQYF.

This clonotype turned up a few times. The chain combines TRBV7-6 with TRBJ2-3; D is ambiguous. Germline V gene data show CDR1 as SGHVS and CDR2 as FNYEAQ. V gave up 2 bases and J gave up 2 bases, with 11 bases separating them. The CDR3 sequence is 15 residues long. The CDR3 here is CASSLLDGPTDTQYF. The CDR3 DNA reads TGTGCCAGCAGCTTATTGGACGGACCCACAGATACGCAGTATTTT.

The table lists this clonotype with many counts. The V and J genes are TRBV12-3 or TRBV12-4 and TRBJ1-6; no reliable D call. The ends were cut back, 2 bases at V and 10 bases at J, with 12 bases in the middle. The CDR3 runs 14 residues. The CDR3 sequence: CASSLLGEGSPLHF. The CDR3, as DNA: TGTGCCAGCAGTTTATTGGGAGAGGGCTCACCCCTCCACTTT.

The CDR3 reads CASSQDPPQGTYNSPLHF. The CDR3 DNA follows: TGCGCCAGCAGCCAAGATCCCCCGCAGGGAACCTATAATTCACCCCTCCACTTT. The chain carries TRBV4-3 and TRBJ1-6, with D possibly being TRBD1 (5 bases). With 0 bases removed from V and 2 bases from J, the gap between germline ends came to 14 bases. CDR3 size: 18 residues. Germline assignment: CDR1 LGHNA and CDR2 YSLEER.

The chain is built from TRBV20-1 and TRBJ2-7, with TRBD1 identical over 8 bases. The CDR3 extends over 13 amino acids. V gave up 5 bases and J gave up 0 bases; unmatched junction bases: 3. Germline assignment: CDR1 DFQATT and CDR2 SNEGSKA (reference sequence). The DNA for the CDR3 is TGCAGTGCTCCGGACAGGGACTCCTACGAGCAGTACTTC. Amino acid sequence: CSAPDRDSYEQYF.

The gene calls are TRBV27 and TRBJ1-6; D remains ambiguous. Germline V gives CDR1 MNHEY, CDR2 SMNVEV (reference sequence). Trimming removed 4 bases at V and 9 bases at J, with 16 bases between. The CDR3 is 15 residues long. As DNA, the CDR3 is TGTGCCAGCAGTTCAGTACGGCCATGGAGTTCACCCCTCCACTTT. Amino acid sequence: CASSSVRPWSSPLHF.

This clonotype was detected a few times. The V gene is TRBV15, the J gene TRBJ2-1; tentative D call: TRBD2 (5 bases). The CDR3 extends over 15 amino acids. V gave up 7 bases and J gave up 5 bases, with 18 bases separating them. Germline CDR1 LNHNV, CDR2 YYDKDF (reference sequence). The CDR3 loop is CATTSMAGANNEQFF. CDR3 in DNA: TGTGCCACCACCTCTATGGCGGGTGCGAACAATGAGCAGTTCTTC. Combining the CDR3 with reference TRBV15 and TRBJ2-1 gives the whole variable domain DAMVIQNPRYQVTQFGKPVTLSCSQTLNHNVMYWYQQKSSQAPKLLFHYYDKDFNNEADTPDNFQSRRPNTSFCFLDIRSPGLGDTAMYLCATTSMAGANNEQFFGPGTRLTVL.

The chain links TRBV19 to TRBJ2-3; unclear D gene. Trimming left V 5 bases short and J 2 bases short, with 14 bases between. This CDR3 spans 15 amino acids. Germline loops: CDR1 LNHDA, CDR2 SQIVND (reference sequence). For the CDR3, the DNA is TGTGCCAGTAGTCCGGCCGGACGGGCCACAGATACGCAGTATTTT. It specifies CASSPAGRATDTQYF.

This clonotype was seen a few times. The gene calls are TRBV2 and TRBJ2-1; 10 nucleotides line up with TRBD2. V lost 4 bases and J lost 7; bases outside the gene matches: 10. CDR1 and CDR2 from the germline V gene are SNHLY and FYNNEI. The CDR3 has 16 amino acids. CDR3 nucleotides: TGTGCCAGCAGTGGATCTCCGGCTAGCGGGGGAAATGAGCAGTTCTTC. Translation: CASSGSPASGGNEQFF.

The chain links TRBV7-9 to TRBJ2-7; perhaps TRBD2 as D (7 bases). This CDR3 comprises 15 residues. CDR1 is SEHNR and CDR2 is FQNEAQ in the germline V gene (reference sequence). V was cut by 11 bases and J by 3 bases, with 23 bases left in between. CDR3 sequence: CAPLLCGGQLYEQYV. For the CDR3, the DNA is TGTGCCCCGCTGCTGTGCGGGGGCCAACTCTACGAGCAGTACGTC.

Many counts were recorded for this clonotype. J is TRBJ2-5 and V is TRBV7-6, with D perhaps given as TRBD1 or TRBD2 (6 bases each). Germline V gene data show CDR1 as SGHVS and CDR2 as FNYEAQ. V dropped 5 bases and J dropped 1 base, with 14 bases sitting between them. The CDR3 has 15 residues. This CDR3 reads CASSPSTGAQETQYF. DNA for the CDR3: TGTGCCAGCAGCCCCTCGACGGGGGCCCAAGAGACCCAGTACTTC.

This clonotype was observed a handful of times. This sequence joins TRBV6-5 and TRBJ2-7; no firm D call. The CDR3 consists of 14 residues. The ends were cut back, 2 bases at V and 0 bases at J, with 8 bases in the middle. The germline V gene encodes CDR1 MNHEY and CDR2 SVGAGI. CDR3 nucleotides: TGTGCCAGCAGTTACGGCAGTGGCTCCTACGAGCAGTACTTC. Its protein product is CASSYGSGSYEQYF.

CDR3 loop: CASSPGPGNGTYEQYV. The CDR3 DNA reads as TGTGCCAGCAGTCCCGGGCCCGGGAATGGGACCTACGAGCAGTACGTC. V gene TRBV7-9 combines with J gene TRBJ2-7; D may be TRBD2 (5 bases). This CDR3 has 16 residues. The germline V gene has CDR1 SEHNR and CDR2 FQNEAQ (reference sequence). V was pared by 6 bases and J by 2 bases, with 20 bases between.

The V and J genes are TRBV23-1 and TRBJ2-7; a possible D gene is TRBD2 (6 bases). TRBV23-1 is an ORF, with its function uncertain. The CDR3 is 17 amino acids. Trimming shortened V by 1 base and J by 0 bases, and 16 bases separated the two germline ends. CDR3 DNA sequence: TGCGCCAGCAGTCAATGGGATGGGACTTCCAACTCCTACGAGCAGTACTTC. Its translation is CASSQWDGTSNSYEQYF.

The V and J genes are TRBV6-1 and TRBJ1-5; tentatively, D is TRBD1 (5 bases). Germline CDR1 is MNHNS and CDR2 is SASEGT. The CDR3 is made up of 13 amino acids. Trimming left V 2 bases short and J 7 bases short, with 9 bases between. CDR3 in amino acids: CASSELGEQPQHF. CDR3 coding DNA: TGTGCCAGCAGTGAACTGGGGGAGCAGCCCCAGCATTTT.

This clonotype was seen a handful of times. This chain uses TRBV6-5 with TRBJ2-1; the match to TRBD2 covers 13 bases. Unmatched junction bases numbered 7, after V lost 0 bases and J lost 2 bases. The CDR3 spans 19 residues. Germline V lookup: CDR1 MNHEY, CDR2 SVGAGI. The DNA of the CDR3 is TGTGCCAGCAGTTACTCTCGACTAGCGGGGGGTTTACCCTACAATGAGCAGTTCTTC. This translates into CASSYSRLAGGLPYNEQFF.

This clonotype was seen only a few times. The CDR3 nucleotides are TGTGCCAGCAGGGACCCTCGAGGACTGGCCCCAGGGAGGGAGACCCAGTACTTC. Translation gives CASRDPRGLAPGRETQYF. The chain couples TRBV11-2 to TRBJ2-5, with D tentatively TRBD2 (6 bases). The germline V gene encodes CDR1 SGHAT and CDR2 FQNNGV. The ends were cut back, 6 bases at V and 5 bases at J, with 28 bases in the middle. The CDR3 runs 18 residues.

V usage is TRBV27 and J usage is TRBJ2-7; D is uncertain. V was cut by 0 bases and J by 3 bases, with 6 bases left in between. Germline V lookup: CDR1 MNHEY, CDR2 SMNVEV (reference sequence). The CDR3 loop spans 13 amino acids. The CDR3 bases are TGTGCCAGCAGTTTATCCCCGGACTACGAGCAGTACTTC. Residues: CASSLSPDYEQYF.

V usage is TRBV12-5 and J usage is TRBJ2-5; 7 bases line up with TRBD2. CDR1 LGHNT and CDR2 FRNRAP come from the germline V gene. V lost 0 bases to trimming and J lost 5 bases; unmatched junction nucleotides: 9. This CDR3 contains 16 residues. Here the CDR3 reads CASGLVLRGSGETQYF. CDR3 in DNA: TGTGCTAGTGGTTTGGTACTGCGGGGGAGCGGGGAGACCCAGTACTTC.